These 18 T cell receptor beta chains share one sample of origin, sequenced in a study of T cell repertoires in cytomegalovirus infection. TCRdb re-derived calls from the reads in MiXCR, one entry per CDR3 protein. This table has just over 300,000 distinct CDR3 sequences, 15% to 20% appearing once. Sequencing input: PBMCs. The origin of the receptors is a human donor in good health (CMV status not recorded). Some clones in this sample may be carry-over from other donors' samples.

This clonotype was counted at least ten times. The chain carries TRBV28 and TRBJ1-5; 7 bases line up with TRBD1. CDR1 is MDHEN and CDR2 is SYDVKM in the germline V gene. The trim removed 3 bases at V and 5 bases at J, leaving 1 base unmatched. CDR3 length equals 13 residues. Here the CDR3 reads CASSFRGDQPQHF. The DNA of the CDR3 is TGTGCCAGCAGTTTCAGGGGGGATCAGCCCCAGCATTTT.

This clonotype showed up many times. CDR3 bases: TGTGCCAGCAGTGCGGAGGGGGCGCGTGAGCAGTACTTC. This codes for CASSAEGAREQYF. The genes are TRBV28 and TRBJ2-7; perhaps TRBD1 as D (7 bases). The length of the CDR3 is 13 residues. V lost 5 bases, J lost 7 bases, and 15 bases lay in between. Germline V lookup: CDR1 MDHEN, CDR2 SYDVKM. The full variable domain, with the rest looked up from reference TRBV28 and TRBJ2-7, is DVKVTQSSRYLVKRTGEKVFLECVQDMDHENMFWYRQDPGLGLRLIYFSYDVKMKEKGDIPEGYSVSREKKERFSLILESASTNQTSMYLCASSAEGAREQYFGPGTRLTVT.

This clonotype was recorded at least ten times. The rearrangement joins TRBV28 to TRBJ1-5; no reliable D call. The CDR3 has 13 amino acids. Germline loops: CDR1 MDHEN, CDR2 SYDVKM. The germline V and J ends were trimmed by 5 bases and 7 bases, with 12 bases remaining between them. Written as DNA, the CDR3 is TGTGCCAGCAGTATCTCTCTGGAGCAGCCCCAGCATTTT. Protein product: CASSISLEQPQHF.

The table lists this clonotype with a few counts. CDR3 bases: TGTGCCACCAGTGAGTCCGGGACAGAAGCCAAAAACATTCAGTACTTC. It encodes CATSESGTEAKNIQYF. The gene calls are TRBV24-1 and TRBJ2-4; 7 bases agree with TRBD1. This CDR3 contains 16 residues. The germline CDR1 and CDR2 sequences are KGHDR and SFDVKD. Unmatched junction bases numbered 5, after V lost 4 bases and J lost 0 bases.

This clonotype was seen ten or more times. This rearrangement joins TRBV7-2 to TRBJ2-2; a weak D match, TRBD1 (5 bases). Trimming removed 0 bases from V and 5 bases from J, with 19 bases in between. The length of the CDR3 is 18 residues. In germline, CDR1 is SGHTA, CDR2 FQGNSA. The CDR3 nucleotides read TGTGCCAGCAGCTTAGCCCCACCGGGCAGGGCATATACCGGGGAGCTGTTTTTT. This gives the protein CASSLAPPGRAYTGELFF.

This clonotype was observed many times. This chain connects TRBV7-2 to TRBJ1-6; no firm D call. Germline CDR1 SGHTA, CDR2 FQGNSA. V was pared by 1 base and J by 0 bases, with 7 bases between. The CDR3 is 16 amino acids. CDR3 sequence (DNA): TGTGCCAGCAGCTTAGATGCGAGCTCCTATAATTCACCCCTCCACTTT. It codes for CASSLDASSYNSPLHF. The full variable domain, in which reference TRBV7-2 and TRBJ1-6 provide the parts outside the CDR3, is GAGVSQSPSNKVTEKGKDVELRCDPISGHTALYWYRQSLGQGLEFLIYFQGNSAPDKSGLPSDRFSAERTGGSVSTLTIQRTQQEDSAVYLCASSLDASSYNSPLHFGNGTRLTVT.

This clonotype was recorded at least ten times. The rearrangement joins TRBV11-2 to TRBJ2-7; D is unresolved. The CDR3 loop spans 11 amino acids. Trimming shortened V by 5 bases and J by 7 bases, and 9 bases separated the two germline ends. Germline V CDR1 and CDR2: SGHAT, FQNNGV. The CDR3 region is CASSPMFEQYF. The CDR3 DNA reads as TGTGCCAGCAGCCCTATGTTTGAGCAGTACTTC. Full variable domain (rest looked up from reference TRBV11-2 and TRBJ2-7): EAGVAQSPRYKIIEKRQSVAFWCNPISGHATLYWYQQILGQGPKLLIQFQNNGVVDDSQLPKDRFSAERLKGVDSTLKIQPAKLEDSAVYLCASSPMFEQYFGPGTRLTVT.

On this clonotype: An end of the junction differs from the germline gene, which may be a read error. CDR3 loop: CASSPGGYGTDTQYF. The CDR3 nucleotides are TGTGCCAGCAGCCCAGGGGGGTATGGCACAGATACGCAGTATTTT. V gene TRBV4-1 combines with J gene TRBJ2-3; a weak D match, TRBD1 (7 bases). This CDR3 contains 15 residues. Per germline, CDR1 MGHRA and CDR2 YSYEKL.

Only a few counts were recorded for this clonotype. The chain links TRBV19 to TRBJ1-5; D is uncertain. The ends were cut back, 4 bases at V and 1 base at J, with 5 bases in the middle. The CDR3 extends over 13 amino acids. From germline, CDR1 is LNHDA and CDR2 SQIVND (reference sequence). The chain's CDR3 is CASSRGSNQPQHF. The CDR3 coding sequence is TGTGCCAGTAGTAGGGGAAGCAATCAGCCCCAGCATTTT.

This clonotype was recorded at least ten times. CDR3 nucleotide sequence: TGCGCCAGCAGCCGGAGACTAGCGGGGGGGCCAGGGGAGCAGTTCTTC. It encodes CASSRRLAGGPGEQFF. The rearrangement joins TRBV4-1 to TRBJ2-1; 14 bases line up with TRBD2. CDR3 length: 16 residues. Germline CDR1 MGHRA, CDR2 YSYEKL. The ends lost 4 bases at V and 10 bases at J; junction bases unmatched: 9.

This clonotype was seen once. The V and J genes are TRBV19 and TRBJ2-3; D gene uncertain. Trimming removed 6 bases from V and 2 bases from J, with 9 bases in between. The germline CDR1 and CDR2 sequences are LNHDA and SQIVND (reference sequence). The CDR3 length is 13 residues. The CDR3 coding sequence is TGTGCCAGTAGGCGAGAACCCACAGATACGCAGTATTTT. Its protein is CASRREPTDTQYF.

This clonotype was counted only a few times. A much larger clone sits a single nucleotide away, making a read error possible. CDR3 bases: TGTGCCAGCAGCGTAGCAGGGGGGAACACTGAAGCTTTCTTT. Its translation: CASSVAGGNTEAFF. This chain uses TRBV9 with TRBJ1-1; 7 positions match TRBD1. The CDR3 consists of 14 residues. Trimming removed 0 bases from V and 1 base from J; junction bases left unmatched: 0. Germline CDR1 and CDR2: SGDLS and YYNGEE.

This clonotype was found many times. The chain carries TRBV5-4 and TRBJ2-5; no definite D call. Germline V gene lookup returns CDR1 SGHNT and CDR2 YYREEE (reference sequence). V shed 0 bases and J shed 2 bases, with 8 bases lying between them. The CDR3 covers 14 residues. CDR3: CASSLVGSQETQYF. CDR3 bases: TGTGCCAGCAGCTTGGTTGGCAGTCAAGAGACCCAGTACTTC.

In its sample, this clonotype was seen many times. The CDR3 DNA follows: TGCGCCAGCAGCCAAGGACAGGGGGCAAGAACTGAAGCTTTCTTT. Its protein is CASSQGQGARTEAFF. The chain recombines TRBV4-1 with TRBJ1-1, with 10 positions matching TRBD1. V was clipped by 1 base and J by 5 bases; unmatched bases: 4. Germline lookup yields CDR1 MGHRA and CDR2 YSYEKL. The CDR3 spans 15 residues.

J is TRBJ1-2 and V is TRBV19; D may be TRBD1 (5 bases). The length of the CDR3 is 13 residues. Germline assignment: CDR1 LNHDA and CDR2 SQIVND (reference sequence). Trimming left V 3 bases short and J 6 bases short, with 11 bases between. CDR3 DNA sequence: TGTGCCAGTAGTATTTTGCGGGACGATGGCTACACCTTC. This gives the protein CASSILRDDGYTF.

This clonotype has a count of ten or more. The chain has TRBV12-3 or TRBV12-4 and TRBJ1-2; D unclear. Trimming removed 3 bases at V and 1 base at J, with 6 bases between. The CDR3 is 13 residues long. In DNA form, the CDR3 reads TGTGCCAGCAGTTTTAACAGTAACTATGGCTACACCTTC. This translates into CASSFNSNYGYTF.

This clonotype was observed at least ten times. The genes are TRBV11-2 and TRBJ1-2; D is undetermined. This CDR3 has 15 amino acids. The V gene's germline CDR1 is SGHAT and CDR2 FQNNGV. Between the trimmed V and J ends, which lost 1 base and 0 bases, there was a span of 9 bases. The DNA for the CDR3 is TGTGCCAGCAGCTTAGGATTCGGAACTAACTATGGCTACACCTTC. Translation: CASSLGFGTNYGYTF.

In its sample, this clonotype was seen a few times. CDR3 protein: CASSDPGRDTEAFF. CDR3 sequence (DNA): TGTGCCAGCAGTGATCCCGGAAGGGATACTGAAGCTTTCTTT. This rearrangement joins TRBV25-1 to TRBJ1-1; D is undetermined. The V gene's germline CDR1 is MGHDK and CDR2 SYGVNS. This CDR3 spans 14 amino acids. Trimming took off 3 bases at V and 5 bases at J, with 13 bases between the two ends. The full variable domain, in which reference TRBV25-1 and TRBJ1-1 provide the parts outside the CDR3, is EADIYQTPRYLVIGTGKKITLECSQTMGHDKMYWYQQDPGMELHLIHYSYGVNSTEKGDLSSESTVSRIRTEHFPLTLESARPSHTSQYLCASSDPGRDTEAFFGQGTRLTVV.